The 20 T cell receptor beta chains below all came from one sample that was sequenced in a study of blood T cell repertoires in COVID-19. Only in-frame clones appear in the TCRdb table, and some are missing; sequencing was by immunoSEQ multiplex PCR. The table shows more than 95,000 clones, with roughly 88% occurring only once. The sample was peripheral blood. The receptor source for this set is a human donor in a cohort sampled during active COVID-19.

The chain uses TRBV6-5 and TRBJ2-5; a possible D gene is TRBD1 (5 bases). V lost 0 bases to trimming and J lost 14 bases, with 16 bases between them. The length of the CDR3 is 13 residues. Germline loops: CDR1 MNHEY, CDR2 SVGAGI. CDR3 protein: CASSYSAAKGLYF. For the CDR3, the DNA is TGTGCCAGCAGTTACTCTGCAGCCAAGGGGCTTTACTTC.

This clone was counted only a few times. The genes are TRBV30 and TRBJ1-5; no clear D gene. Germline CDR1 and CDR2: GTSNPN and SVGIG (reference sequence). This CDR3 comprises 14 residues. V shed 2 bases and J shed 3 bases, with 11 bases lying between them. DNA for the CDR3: TGTGCCTGGAGTTCGGGGTCTTCCAATCAGCCCCAGCATTTT. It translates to CAWSSGSSNQPQHF.

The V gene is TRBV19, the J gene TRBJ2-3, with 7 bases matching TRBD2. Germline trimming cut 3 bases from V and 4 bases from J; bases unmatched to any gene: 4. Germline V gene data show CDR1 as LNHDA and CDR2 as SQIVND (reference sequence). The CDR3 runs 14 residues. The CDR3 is CASSIGGGPDTQYF. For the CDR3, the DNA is TGTGCCAGTAGTATTGGGGGAGGGCCAGATACGCAGTATTTT.

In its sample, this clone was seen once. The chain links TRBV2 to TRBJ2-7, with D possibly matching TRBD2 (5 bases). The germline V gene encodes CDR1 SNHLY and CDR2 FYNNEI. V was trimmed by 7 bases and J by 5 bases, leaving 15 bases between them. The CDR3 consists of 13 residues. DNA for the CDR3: TGTGCCAGCACACGGGAAATGGAAGACGAGCAGTACTTC. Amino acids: CASTREMEDEQYF.

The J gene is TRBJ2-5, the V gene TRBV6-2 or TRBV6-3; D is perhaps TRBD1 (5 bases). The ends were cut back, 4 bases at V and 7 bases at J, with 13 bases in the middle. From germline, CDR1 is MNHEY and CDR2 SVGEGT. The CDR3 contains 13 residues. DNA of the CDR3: TGTGCCAGCAGTTGGATGGACACGGGGACCCAGTACTTC. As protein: CASSWMDTGTQYF.

CDR3 protein: CASSFLAASYEQYF. For the CDR3, the DNA is TGTGCCAGCAGTTTCCTAGCGGCGTCCTACGAGCAGTACTTC. V is TRBV7-2 and J is TRBJ2-7; 7 bases fit TRBD2. This CDR3 is 14 amino acids long. V gave up 6 bases and J gave up 1 base; unmatched junction bases: 6. Germline V lookup: CDR1 SGHTA, CDR2 FQGNSA.

CDR3 region: CASSEGGDIRSEQFF. Written as DNA, the CDR3 is TGTGCCAGCAGCGAGGGGGGGGATATAAGAAGTGAGCAGTTCTTC. This chain connects TRBV7-2 to TRBJ2-1; perhaps TRBD2 as D (7 bases). This CDR3 comprises 15 residues. Germline-derived CDR1 and CDR2 are SGHTA and FQGNSA. V lost 5 bases, J lost 9 bases, and 20 bases lay in between.

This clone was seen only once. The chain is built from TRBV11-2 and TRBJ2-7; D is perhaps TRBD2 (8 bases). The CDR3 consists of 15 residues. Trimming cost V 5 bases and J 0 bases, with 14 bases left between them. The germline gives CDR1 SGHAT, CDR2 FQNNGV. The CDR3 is CASSPREGASYEQYF. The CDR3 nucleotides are TGTGCCAGCAGCCCCCGGGAGGGGGCCTCCTACGAGCAGTACTTC.

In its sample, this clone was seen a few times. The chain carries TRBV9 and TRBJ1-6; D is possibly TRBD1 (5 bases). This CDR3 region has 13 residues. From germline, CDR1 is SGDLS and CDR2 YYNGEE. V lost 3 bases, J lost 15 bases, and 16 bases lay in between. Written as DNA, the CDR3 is TGTGCCAGCAGCGCAGGAGACAGCCCCTTCCTCCACTTT. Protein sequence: CASSAGDSPFLHF.

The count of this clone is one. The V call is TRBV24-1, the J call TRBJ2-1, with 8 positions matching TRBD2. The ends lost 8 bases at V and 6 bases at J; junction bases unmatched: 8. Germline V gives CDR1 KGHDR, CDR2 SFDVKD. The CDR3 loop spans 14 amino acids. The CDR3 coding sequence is TGTGCCACCACCGAGGGACTAGATGGCAATGAGCAGTTCTTC. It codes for CATTEGLDGNEQFF.

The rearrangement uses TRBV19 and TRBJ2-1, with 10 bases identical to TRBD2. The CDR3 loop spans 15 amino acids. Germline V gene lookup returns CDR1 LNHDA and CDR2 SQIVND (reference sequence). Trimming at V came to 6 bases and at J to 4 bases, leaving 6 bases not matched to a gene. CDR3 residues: CASSPGTSAYNEQFF. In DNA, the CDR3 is TGTGCCAGTAGCCCTGGGACTAGCGCTTACAATGAGCAGTTCTTC.

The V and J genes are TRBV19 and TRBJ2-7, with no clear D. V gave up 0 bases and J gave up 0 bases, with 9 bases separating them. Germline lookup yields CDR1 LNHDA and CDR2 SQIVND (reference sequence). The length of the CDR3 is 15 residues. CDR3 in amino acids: CASSIDLSPSYEQYF. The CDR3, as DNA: TGTGCCAGTAGTATAGATCTATCGCCCTCCTACGAGCAGTACTTC.

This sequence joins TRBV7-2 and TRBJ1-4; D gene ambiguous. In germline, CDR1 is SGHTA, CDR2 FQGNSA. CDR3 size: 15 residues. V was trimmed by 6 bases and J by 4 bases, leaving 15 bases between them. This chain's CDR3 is CASSLQGGLNEKLFF. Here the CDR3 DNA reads TGTGCCAGCAGTTTACAAGGAGGACTTAATGAAAAACTGTTTTTT.

The CDR3 DNA is TGTGCCTGGACCGAAGCGGTCGGGACAGCGATGGAAGCTTTCTTT. Translation gives CAWTEAVGTAMEAFF. The chain joins TRBV30 to TRBJ1-1; 7 bases map to TRBD1. Germline values: CDR1 GTSNPN, CDR2 SVGIG (reference sequence). V was pared by 4 bases and J by 8 bases, with 16 bases of the junction left unmatched. CDR3 length: 15 residues.

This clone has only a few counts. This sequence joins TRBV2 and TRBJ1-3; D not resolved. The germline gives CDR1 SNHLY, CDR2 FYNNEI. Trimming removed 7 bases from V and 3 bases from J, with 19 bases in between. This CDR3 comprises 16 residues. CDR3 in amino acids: CASTLRGGPSGNTIYF. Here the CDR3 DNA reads TGTGCCAGCACCCTGCGTGGAGGGCCGAGTGGAAACACCATATATTTT.

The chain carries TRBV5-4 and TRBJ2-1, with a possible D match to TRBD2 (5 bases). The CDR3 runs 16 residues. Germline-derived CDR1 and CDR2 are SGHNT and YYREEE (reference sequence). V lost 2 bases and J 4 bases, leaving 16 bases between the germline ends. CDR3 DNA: TGTGCCAGCAGCTTTCTAGTGGGAGTTGGGTACAATGAGCAGTTCTTC. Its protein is CASSFLVGVGYNEQFF.

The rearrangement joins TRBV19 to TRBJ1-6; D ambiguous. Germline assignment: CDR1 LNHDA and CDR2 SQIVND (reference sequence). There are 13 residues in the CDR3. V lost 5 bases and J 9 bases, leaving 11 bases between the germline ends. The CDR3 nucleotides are TGTGCCAGTAGTTTCGGACTTGGTTCACCCCTCCACTTT. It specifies CASSFGLGSPLHF. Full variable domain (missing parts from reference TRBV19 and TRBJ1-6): DGGITQSPKYLFRKEGQNVTLSCEQNLNHDAMYWYRQDPGQGLRLIYYSQIVNDFQKGDIAEGYSVSREKKESFPLTVTSAQKNPTAFYLCASSFGLGSPLHFGNGTRLTVT.

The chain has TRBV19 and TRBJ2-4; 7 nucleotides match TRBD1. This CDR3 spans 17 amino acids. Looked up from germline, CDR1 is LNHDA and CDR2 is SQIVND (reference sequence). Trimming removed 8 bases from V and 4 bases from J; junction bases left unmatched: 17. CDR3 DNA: TGTGCCAGTGAGACCAATATAGGACAGGACAAAAAAAACATTCAGTACTTC. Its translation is CASETNIGQDKKNIQYF.

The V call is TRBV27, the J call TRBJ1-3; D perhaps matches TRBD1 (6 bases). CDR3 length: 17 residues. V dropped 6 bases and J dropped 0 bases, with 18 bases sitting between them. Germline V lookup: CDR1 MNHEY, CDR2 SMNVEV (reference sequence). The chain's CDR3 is CASSGAAGESSGNTIYF. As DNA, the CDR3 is TGTGCCAGCAGCGGGGCCGCAGGGGAGAGCTCTGGAAACACCATATATTTT.

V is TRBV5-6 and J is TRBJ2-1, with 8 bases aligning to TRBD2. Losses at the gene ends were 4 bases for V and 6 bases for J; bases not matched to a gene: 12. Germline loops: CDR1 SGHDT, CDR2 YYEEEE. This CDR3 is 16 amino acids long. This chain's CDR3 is CASSQGAGVLINEQFF. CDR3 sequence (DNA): TGTGCCAGCAGCCAAGGAGCGGGAGTCCTCATCAATGAGCAGTTCTTC.